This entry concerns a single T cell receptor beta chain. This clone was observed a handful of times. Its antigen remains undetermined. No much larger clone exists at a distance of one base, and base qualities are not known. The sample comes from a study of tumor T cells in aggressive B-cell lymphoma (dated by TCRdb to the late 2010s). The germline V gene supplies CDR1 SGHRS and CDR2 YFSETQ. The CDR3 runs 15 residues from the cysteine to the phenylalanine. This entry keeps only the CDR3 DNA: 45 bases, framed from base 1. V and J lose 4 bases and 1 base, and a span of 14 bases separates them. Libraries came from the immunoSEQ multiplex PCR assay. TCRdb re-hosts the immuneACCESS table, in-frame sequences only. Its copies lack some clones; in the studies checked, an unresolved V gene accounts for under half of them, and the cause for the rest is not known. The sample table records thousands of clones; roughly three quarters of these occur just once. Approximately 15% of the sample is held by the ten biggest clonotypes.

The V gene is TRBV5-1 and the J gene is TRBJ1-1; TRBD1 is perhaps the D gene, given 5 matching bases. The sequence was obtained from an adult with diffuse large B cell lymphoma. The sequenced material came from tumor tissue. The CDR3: CASSPDSLKNTEAFF. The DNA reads TGCGCCAGCAGCCCTGACAGCCTAAAGAACACTGAAGCTTTCTTT.